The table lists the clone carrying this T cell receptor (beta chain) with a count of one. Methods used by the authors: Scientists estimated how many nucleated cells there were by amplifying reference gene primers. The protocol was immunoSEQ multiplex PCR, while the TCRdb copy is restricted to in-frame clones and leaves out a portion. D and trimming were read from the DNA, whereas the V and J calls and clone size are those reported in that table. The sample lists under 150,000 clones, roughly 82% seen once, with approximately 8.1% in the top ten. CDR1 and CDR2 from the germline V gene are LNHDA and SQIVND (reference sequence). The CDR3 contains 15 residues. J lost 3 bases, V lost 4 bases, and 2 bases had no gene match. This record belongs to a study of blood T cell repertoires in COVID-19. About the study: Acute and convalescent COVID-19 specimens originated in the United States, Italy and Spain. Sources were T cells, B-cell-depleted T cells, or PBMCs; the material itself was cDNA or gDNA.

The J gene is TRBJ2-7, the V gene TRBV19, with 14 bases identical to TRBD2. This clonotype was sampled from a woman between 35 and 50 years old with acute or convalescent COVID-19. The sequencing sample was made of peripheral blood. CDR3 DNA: TGTGCCAGTAGTAACGGACTAGCGGGGGGCTACGAGCAGTACTTC. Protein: CASSNGLAGGYEQYF.